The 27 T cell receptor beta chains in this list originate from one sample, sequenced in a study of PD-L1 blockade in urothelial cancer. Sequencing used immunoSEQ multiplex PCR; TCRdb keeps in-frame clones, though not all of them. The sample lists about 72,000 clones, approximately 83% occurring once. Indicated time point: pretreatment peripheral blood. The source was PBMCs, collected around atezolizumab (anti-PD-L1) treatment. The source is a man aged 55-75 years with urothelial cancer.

CDR3 amino acids: CASRRRQGATNEKLFF. CDR3 nucleotide sequence: TGTGCCAGTAGAAGACGACAGGGGGCGACTAATGAAAAACTGTTTTTT. J is TRBJ1-4 and V is TRBV19, with 10 bases aligning to TRBD1. V gave up 6 bases and J gave up 2 bases; unmatched junction bases: 6. This CDR3 spans 16 amino acids. Germline assignment: CDR1 LNHDA and CDR2 SQIVND (reference sequence).

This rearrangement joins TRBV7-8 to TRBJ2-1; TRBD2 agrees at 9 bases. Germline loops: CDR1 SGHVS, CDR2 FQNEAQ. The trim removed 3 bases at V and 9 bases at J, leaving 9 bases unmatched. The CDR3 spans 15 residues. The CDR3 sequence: CASSLKAGGQGEQFF. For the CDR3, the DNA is TGTGCCAGCAGCTTGAAGGCGGGGGGGCAGGGTGAGCAGTTCTTC.

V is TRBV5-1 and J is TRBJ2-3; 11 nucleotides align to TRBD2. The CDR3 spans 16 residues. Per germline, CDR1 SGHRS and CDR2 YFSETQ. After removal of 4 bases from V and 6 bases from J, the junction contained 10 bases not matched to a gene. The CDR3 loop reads CASSPGTSGMGDTQYF. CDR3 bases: TGCGCCAGCAGCCCTGGGACTAGCGGAATGGGTGATACGCAGTATTTT.

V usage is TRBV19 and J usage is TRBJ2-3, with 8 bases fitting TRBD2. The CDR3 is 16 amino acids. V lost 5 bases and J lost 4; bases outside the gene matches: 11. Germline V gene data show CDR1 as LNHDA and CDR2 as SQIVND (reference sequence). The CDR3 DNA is TGTGCCAGTAGTCTCATCGGGGGGGCCGGTCCAGATACGCAGTATTTT. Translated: CASSLIGGAGPDTQYF.

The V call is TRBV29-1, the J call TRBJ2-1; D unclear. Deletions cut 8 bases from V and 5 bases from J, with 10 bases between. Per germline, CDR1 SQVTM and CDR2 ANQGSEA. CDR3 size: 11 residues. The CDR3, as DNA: TGCAGCACCAGTCTGGACAATGAGCAGTTCTTC. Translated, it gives CSTSLDNEQFF.

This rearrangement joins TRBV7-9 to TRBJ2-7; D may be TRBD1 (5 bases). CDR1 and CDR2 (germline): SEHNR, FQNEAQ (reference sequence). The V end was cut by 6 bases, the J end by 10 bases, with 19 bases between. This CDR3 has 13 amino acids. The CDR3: CASRPGHASPQYF. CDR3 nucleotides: TGTGCCAGCAGACCTGGACACGCCAGCCCTCAGTACTTC.

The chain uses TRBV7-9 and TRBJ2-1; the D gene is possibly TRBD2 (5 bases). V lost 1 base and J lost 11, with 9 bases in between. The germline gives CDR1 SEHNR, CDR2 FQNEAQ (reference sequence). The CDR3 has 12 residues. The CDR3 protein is CASSLDTGKQFF. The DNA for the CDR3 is TGTGCCAGCAGCTTAGATACGGGGAAGCAGTTCTTC.

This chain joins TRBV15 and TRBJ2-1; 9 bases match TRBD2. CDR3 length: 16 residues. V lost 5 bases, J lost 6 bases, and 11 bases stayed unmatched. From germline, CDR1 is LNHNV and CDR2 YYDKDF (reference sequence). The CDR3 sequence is CATSPPLAGALNEQFF. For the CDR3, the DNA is TGTGCCACCAGCCCCCCTTTAGCGGGGGCCCTCAATGAGCAGTTCTTC.

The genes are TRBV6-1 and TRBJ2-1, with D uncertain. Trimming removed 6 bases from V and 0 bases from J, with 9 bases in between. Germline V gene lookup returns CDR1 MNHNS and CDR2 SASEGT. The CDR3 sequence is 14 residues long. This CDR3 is CASSFSSSYNEQFF. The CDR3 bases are TGTGCCAGCAGCTTTTCGAGCTCCTACAATGAGCAGTTCTTC.

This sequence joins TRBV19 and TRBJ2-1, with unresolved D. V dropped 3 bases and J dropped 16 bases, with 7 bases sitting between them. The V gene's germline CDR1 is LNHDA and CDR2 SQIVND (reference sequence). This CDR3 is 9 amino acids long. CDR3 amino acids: CASSIVEFF. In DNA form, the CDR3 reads TGTGCCAGTAGTATCGTAGAATTCTTC.

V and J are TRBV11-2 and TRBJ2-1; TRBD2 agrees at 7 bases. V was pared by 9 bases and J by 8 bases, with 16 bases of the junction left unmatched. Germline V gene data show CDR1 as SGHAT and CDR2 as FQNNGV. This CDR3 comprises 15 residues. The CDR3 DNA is TGTGCCAGTGGGGGGGTCCCCATGCGCATGGATGAGCAGTTCTTC. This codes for CASGGVPMRMDEQFF.

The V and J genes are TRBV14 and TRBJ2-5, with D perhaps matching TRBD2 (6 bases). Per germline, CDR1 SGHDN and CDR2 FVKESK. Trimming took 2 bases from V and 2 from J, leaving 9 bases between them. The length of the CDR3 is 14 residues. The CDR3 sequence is CASSQSRGQETQYF. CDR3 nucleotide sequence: TGTGCCAGCAGCCAAAGCCGGGGGCAAGAGACCCAGTACTTC.

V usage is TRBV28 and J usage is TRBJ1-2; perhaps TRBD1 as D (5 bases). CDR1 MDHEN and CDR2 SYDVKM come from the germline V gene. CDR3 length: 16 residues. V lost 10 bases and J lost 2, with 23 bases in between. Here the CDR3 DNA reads TGTGCCACCACCCCGGGCGGGGGGGGGTGGAACTATGGCTACACCTTC. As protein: CATTPGGGGWNYGYTF.

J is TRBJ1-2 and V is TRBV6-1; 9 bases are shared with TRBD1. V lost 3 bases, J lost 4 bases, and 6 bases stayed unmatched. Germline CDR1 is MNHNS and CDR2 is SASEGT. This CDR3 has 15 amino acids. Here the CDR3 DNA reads TGTGCCAGCAGTGAGTCGGGACAGGGTGGCTATGGCTACACCTTC. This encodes CASSESGQGGYGYTF.

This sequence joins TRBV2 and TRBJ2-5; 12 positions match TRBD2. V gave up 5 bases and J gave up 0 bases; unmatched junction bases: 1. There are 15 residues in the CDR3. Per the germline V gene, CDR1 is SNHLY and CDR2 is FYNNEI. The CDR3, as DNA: TGTGCCAGCAGTCGACTAGCGGGGGACCAAGAGACCCAGTACTTC. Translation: CASSRLAGDQETQYF.

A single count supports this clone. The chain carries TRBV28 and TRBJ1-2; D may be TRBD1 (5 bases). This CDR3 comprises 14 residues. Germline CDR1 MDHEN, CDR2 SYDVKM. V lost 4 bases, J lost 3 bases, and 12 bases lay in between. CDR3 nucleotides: TGTGCCAGCAGTTCCCTAGGACATTACTATGGCTACACCTTC. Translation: CASSSLGHYYGYTF.

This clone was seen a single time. The CDR3 DNA reads as TGTGCCAGCAGCTCGAGGGTTCGGAATTCACCCCTCCACTTT. Residues: CASSSRVRNSPLHF. The chain joins TRBV5-8 to TRBJ1-6; no clear D gene. The V gene lost 3 bases and the J gene lost 7 bases, with 11 bases spanning the gap. Germline CDR1 SGHTS, CDR2 YDEGEE. The CDR3 runs to 14 residues. The full variable domain, in which reference TRBV5-8 and TRBJ1-6 provide the parts outside the CDR3, is EAGVTQSPTHLIKTRGQQATLRCSPISGHTSVYWYQQALGLGLQFLLWYDEGEERNRGNFPPRFSGRQFPNYSSELNVNALELEDSALYLCASSSRVRNSPLHFGNGTRLTVT.

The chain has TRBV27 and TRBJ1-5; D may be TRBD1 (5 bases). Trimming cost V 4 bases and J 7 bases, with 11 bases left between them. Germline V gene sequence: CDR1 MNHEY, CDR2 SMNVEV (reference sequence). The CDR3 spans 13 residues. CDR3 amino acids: CASSSQGRQPQHF. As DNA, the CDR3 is TGTGCCAGCAGTTCCCAGGGAAGGCAGCCCCAGCATTTT.

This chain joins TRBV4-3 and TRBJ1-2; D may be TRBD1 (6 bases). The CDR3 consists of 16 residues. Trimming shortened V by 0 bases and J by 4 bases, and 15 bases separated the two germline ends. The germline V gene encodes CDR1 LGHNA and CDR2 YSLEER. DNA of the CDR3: TGCGCCAGCAGCCAAGAGCCCTTACAGGGATTCTATGGCTACACCTTC. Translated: CASSQEPLQGFYGYTF.

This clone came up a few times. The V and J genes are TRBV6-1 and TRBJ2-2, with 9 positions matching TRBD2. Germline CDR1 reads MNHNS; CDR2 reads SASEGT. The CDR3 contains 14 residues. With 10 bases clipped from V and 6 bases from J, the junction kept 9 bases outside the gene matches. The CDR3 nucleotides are TGTGCCACCCACCCGGGACTAGCTTCCGGGGAGCTGTTTTTT. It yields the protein CATHPGLASGELFF.

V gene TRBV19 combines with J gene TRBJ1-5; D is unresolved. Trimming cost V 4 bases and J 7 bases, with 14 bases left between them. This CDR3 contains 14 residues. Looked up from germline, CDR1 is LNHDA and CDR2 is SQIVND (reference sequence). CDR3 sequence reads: CASSSLGSRQPQHF. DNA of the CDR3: TGTGCCAGTAGTAGTTTGGGGAGCCGGCAGCCCCAGCATTTT. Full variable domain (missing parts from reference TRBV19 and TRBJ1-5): DGGITQSPKYLFRKEGQNVTLSCEQNLNHDAMYWYRQDPGQGLRLIYYSQIVNDFQKGDIAEGYSVSREKKESFPLTVTSAQKNPTAFYLCASSSLGSRQPQHFGDGTRLSIL.

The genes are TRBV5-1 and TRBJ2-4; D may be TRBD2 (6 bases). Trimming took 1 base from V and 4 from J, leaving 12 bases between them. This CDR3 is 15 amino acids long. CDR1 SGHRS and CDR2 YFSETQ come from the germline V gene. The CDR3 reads CASSLSGGNKNIQYF. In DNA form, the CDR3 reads TGCGCCAGCAGCTTGAGTGGGGGGAATAAAAACATTCAGTACTTC.

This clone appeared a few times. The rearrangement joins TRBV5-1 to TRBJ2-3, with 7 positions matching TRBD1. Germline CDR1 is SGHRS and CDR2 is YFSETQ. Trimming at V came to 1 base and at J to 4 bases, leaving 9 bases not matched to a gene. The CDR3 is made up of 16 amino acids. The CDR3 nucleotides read TGCGCCAGCAGCTTGCTTAGTCAAGGGGGCGCAGATACGCAGTATTTT. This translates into CASSLLSQGGADTQYF.

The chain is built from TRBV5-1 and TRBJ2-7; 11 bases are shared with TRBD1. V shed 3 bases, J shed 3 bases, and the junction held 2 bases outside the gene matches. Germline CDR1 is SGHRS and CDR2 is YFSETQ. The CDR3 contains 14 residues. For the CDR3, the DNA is TGCGCCAGCAGCTGGACAGGGGGCGGCTACGAGCAGTACTTC. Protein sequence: CASSWTGGGYEQYF.

The DNA for the CDR3 is TGTGCCAGTAGTATGGACAGGGGGAGAAACACCATATATTTT. This gives the protein CASSMDRGRNTIYF. The chain carries TRBV19 and TRBJ1-3; 10 bases map to TRBD1. The germline gives CDR1 LNHDA, CDR2 SQIVND (reference sequence). This CDR3 is built from 14 residues. Unmatched junction bases numbered 1, after V lost 3 bases and J lost 5 bases.

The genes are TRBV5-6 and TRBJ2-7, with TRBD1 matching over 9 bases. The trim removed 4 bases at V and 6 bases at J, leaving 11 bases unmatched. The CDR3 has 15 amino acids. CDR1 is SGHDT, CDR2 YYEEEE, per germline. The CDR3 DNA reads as TGTGCCAGCAGCAAAAAACCCGGGACAGGGTCCGAGCAGTACTTC. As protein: CASSKKPGTGSEQYF.

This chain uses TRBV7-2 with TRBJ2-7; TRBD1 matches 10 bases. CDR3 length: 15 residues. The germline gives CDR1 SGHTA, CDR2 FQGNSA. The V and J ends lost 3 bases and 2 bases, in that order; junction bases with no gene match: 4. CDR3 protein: CASSFDRGLPYEQYF. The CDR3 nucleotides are TGTGCCAGCAGCTTCGACAGGGGGCTCCCCTACGAGCAGTACTTC.